The rows below give T cell receptor beta chains drawn from one sample of a study of long-term antiretroviral therapy in people with HIV. Generated by immunoSEQ multiplex PCR, the TCRdb table keeps only in-frame clones and is missing some. In the table there are about 21,000 clones, around 81% of which are singletons. Sequencing used unsorted PBMCs, obtained roughly 4 years after starting antiretroviral therapy. The receptors here all came from a man in his late teens or twenties with HIV. The CDR3 runs from the conserved cysteine through the conserved F or W. D genes are given only for firm matches. Clone size is shown for a subset of rows, as once, few, many or a class of expanded clone.

D gene: NA; clone size: NA; J gene: TRBJ1-5; V gene: TRBV5-1; CDR3 DNA: TGCGCCAGCAGCTTGGAACAAGATCAGCCCCAGCATTTT; CDR3 protein: CASSLEQDQPQHF
D gene: NA; clone size: NA; J gene: TRBJ2-3; V gene: TRBV10-1; CDR3 DNA: TGCGCCAGCAGTGAGTCGTCCACTCTCACAGATACGCAGTATTTT; CDR3 protein: CASSESSTLTDTQYF
D gene: NA; clone size: NA; J gene: TRBJ1-6; V gene: TRBV6-5; CDR3 DNA: TGTGCCAGCAGTTACGGGGGACCGAGAAATTCACCCCTCCACTTT; CDR3 protein: CASSYGGPRNSPLHF
D gene: NA; clone size: NA; J gene: TRBJ2-3; V gene: TRBV5-1; CDR3 DNA: TGCGCCAGCAGCTTGGGTCCAGGGGGGTCCACAGATACGCAGTATTTT; CDR3 protein: CASSLGPGGSTDTQYF
D gene: TRBD1; clone size: NA; J gene: TRBJ1-2; V gene: TRBV5-6; CDR3 DNA: TGTGCCAGCAGCCCGGACAGGGTGGGTGGCTACACCTTC; CDR3 protein: CASSPDRVGGYTF
D gene: TRBD2; clone size: few; J gene: TRBJ2-3; V gene: TRBV5-6; CDR3 DNA: TGTGCCAGCAGCTCTTACGGGACTAGCGGGGGTGGAGATACGCAGTATTTT; CDR3 protein: CASSSYGTSGGGDTQYF
D gene: NA; clone size: NA; J gene: TRBJ2-3; V gene: TRBV5-1; CDR3 DNA: TGCGCCAGCAGCCCCGGGACTCCCACAGATACGCAGTATTTT; CDR3 protein: CASSPGTPTDTQYF
D gene: NA; clone size: NA; J gene: TRBJ1-2; V gene: TRBV5-6; CDR3 DNA: TGTGCCAGCAGCTTTCCCGGGGACTATGGCTACACCTTC; CDR3 protein: CASSFPGDYGYTF
D gene: NA; clone size: NA; J gene: TRBJ1-1; V gene: TRBV28; CDR3 DNA: TGTGCCAGCAGTTTGGGCCTGGGACAAATGAACACTGAAGCTTTCTTT; CDR3 protein: CASSLGLGQMNTEAFF
D gene: TRBD1; clone size: NA; J gene: TRBJ2-4; V gene: TRBV27; CDR3 DNA: TGTGCCAGCAGTCCCTGGACAGGGGTAGGAAACATTCAGTACTTC; CDR3 protein: CASSPWTGVGNIQYF
D gene: TRBD1; clone size: NA; J gene: TRBJ1-2; V gene: TRBV19; CDR3 DNA: TGTGCCACCAACCGGGACAGGGTCGGCTACACCTTC; CDR3 protein: CATNRDRVGYTF
D gene: NA; clone size: NA; J gene: TRBJ1-1; V gene: TRBV5-1; CDR3 DNA: TGCGCCAGCAATCCGGAACCAGGGCTCACTGAAGCTTTCTTT; CDR3 protein: CASNPEPGLTEAFF
D gene: NA; clone size: NA; J gene: TRBJ2-5; V gene: TRBV11-3; CDR3 DNA: TGTGCCAGCAGCTTAGGCGAAGAGACCCAGTACTTC; CDR3 protein: CASSLGEETQYF
D gene: NA; clone size: NA; J gene: TRBJ1-1; V gene: TRBV4-1; CDR3 DNA: TGCGCCAGCAGCCAACCCGAGACAAGCACTGAAGCTTTCTTT; CDR3 protein: CASSQPETSTEAFF
D gene: NA; clone size: NA; J gene: TRBJ2-3; V gene: TRBV19; CDR3 DNA: TGTGCCAGTAGCCTACTTTCAAACACAGATACGCAGTATTTT; CDR3 protein: CASSLLSNTDTQYF
D gene: NA; clone size: NA; J gene: TRBJ1-1; V gene: TRBV2; CDR3 DNA: TGTGCCAGCACCGACCGAGAGGGGATGATATCGAACACTGAAGCTTTCTTT; CDR3 protein: CASTDREGMISNTEAFF
D gene: TRBD1; clone size: NA; J gene: TRBJ2-3; V gene: TRBV7-6; CDR3 DNA: TGTGCCAGCAGCCCCCCCCCACAGGGGGTAGGAGATACGCAGTATTTT; CDR3 protein: CASSPPPQGVGDTQYF
D gene: NA; clone size: NA; J gene: TRBJ1-4; V gene: TRBV7-9; CDR3 DNA: TGTGCCAGCAGCCCCGACAGGCTTTATGAAAAACTGTTTTTT; CDR3 protein: CASSPDRLYEKLFF
D gene: TRBD1; clone size: NA; J gene: TRBJ2-7; V gene: TRBV18; CDR3 DNA: TGTGCCAGCTCCGACAGGGTTCTGTACGAGCAGTACTTC; CDR3 protein: CASSDRVLYEQYF
D gene: NA; clone size: NA; J gene: TRBJ2-1; V gene: TRBV18; CDR3 DNA: TGTGCCAGCTCAGAGATCACCAATGAGCAGTTCTTC; CDR3 protein: CASSEITNEQFF
D gene: NA; clone size: NA; J gene: TRBJ1-2; V gene: TRBV5-4; CDR3 DNA: TGTGCCAGCAGCCTTGATCGAACCTTTAACTATGGCTACACCTTC; CDR3 protein: CASSLDRTFNYGYTF
D gene: TRBD1; clone size: NA; J gene: TRBJ1-2; V gene: TRBV5-1; CDR3 DNA: TGCGCCAGCAGCTTGGAACAGGGGGCTGCGAACTATGGCTACACCTTC; CDR3 protein: CASSLEQGAANYGYTF
D gene: NA; clone size: NA; J gene: TRBJ2-5; V gene: TRBV28; CDR3 DNA: TGTGCCGGCCCCAGGGAGACCCAGTACTTC; CDR3 protein: CAGPRETQYF
D gene: NA; clone size: NA; J gene: TRBJ2-5; V gene: TRBV10-3; CDR3 DNA: TGTGCCATCAGTGAGCCCCTCGGGGCAGGGGGGCAAGAGACCCAGTACTTC; CDR3 protein: CAISEPLGAGGQETQYF
D gene: TRBD2; clone size: NA; J gene: TRBJ2-3; V gene: TRBV18; CDR3 DNA: TGTGCCAGCCCCCCCCACCGAGGGGATAGCGGGGGTCACACAGATACGCAGTATTTT; CDR3 protein: CASPPHRGDSGGHTDTQYF
D gene: TRBD1; clone size: NA; J gene: TRBJ2-3; V gene: TRBV10-3; CDR3 DNA: TGTGCCATCAAGAAGGGACAGGGTATCACAGATACGCAGTATTTT; CDR3 protein: CAIKKGQGITDTQYF
D gene: NA; clone size: NA; J gene: TRBJ1-3; V gene: TRBV28; CDR3 DNA: TGTGCCAGCAGAATCGGGACCATCGGAAACACCATATATTTT; CDR3 protein: CASRIGTIGNTIYF